The 21 T cell receptor beta chains below come from one sample, sequenced in a study of T cells after yellow fever vaccination. One entry per CDR3 protein, called by TCRdb with MiXCR from the 5' RACE reads. The sample lists over 150,000 distinct CDR3 sequences, 5.5% to 8% seen once, with 2.9% in the top ten. This specimen was CD4+ T cells sorted from PBMCs, taken on the day of the first yellow fever vaccination. These receptors originate from a man in his late teens or twenties who received the YFV17D yellow fever vaccine.

The sample holds a few counts of this clonotype. The chain recombines TRBV6-5 with TRBJ1-4; 7 bases match TRBD1. The V gene's germline CDR1 is MNHEY and CDR2 SVGAGI. This CDR3 is built from 16 residues. With 5 bases clipped from V and 5 bases from J, the junction kept 11 bases outside the gene matches. CDR3 residues: CASSTTGAAKNEKLFF. The CDR3 nucleotides are TGTGCCAGCAGTACTACAGGGGCGGCTAAGAATGAAAAACTGTTTTTT.

This clonotype was observed many times. The chain combines TRBV2 with TRBJ1-1; D is unclear. The V gene's germline CDR1 is SNHLY and CDR2 FYNNEI. The CDR3 is made up of 15 amino acids. Trimming stripped 4 bases from V and 0 bases from J, with 12 bases between. The CDR3: CASSASHLMNTEAFF. In DNA, the CDR3 is TGTGCCAGCAGTGCCTCGCACCTGATGAACACTGAAGCTTTCTTT. Supplemented by reference TRBV2 and TRBJ1-1, the full variable domain reads EPEVTQTPSHQVTQMGQEVILRCVPISNHLYFYWYRQILGQKVEFLVSFYNNEISEKSEIFDDQFSVERPDGSNFTLKIRSTKLEDSAMYFCASSASHLMNTEAFFGQGTRLTVV.

Here the CDR3 reads CASSMFAAGSPLHF. The DNA of the CDR3 is TGTGCCAGTAGTATGTTCGCCGCAGGTTCACCCCTCCACTTT. The chain has TRBV19 and TRBJ1-6; D is unresolved. This CDR3 spans 14 amino acids. Trimming left V 3 bases short and J 9 bases short, with 12 bases between. CDR1 and CDR2 (germline): LNHDA, SQIVND (reference sequence).

This clonotype showed up just a few times. The chain is built from TRBV9 and TRBJ2-3; D is undetermined. V lost 0 bases to trimming and J lost 4 bases, with 9 bases between them. This CDR3 region has 14 residues. The germline CDR1 and CDR2 sequences are SGDLS and YYNGEE. The CDR3 nucleotides are TGTGCCAGCAGCGTAGAAGTTTTTCCAGATACGCAGTATTTT. Its translation is CASSVEVFPDTQYF.

There are many counts of this clonotype. The chain is built from TRBV7-3 and TRBJ2-7; D might be TRBD2 (5 bases). The germline V gene has CDR1 SGHTA and CDR2 FQGTGA. V lost 5 bases, J lost 5 bases, and 16 bases lay in between. CDR3 length: 14 amino acids. As DNA, the CDR3 is TGTGCCAGCAGCCCCCGGGGAGCGATCAACGAGCAGTACTTC. Protein: CASSPRGAINEQYF.

This clonotype was seen ten or more times. V usage is TRBV6-2 or TRBV6-3 and J usage is TRBJ2-1; D is uncertain. CDR3 size: 12 residues. V gave up 6 bases and J gave up 4 bases, with 7 bases separating them. Germline V CDR1 and CDR2: MNHEY, SVGEGT. This CDR3 is CASSRNYNEQFF. Here the CDR3 DNA reads TGTGCCAGCAGCCGTAATTACAATGAGCAGTTCTTC.

This clonotype came up a few times. The chain joins TRBV5-5 to TRBJ2-5, with D possibly called TRBD1 or TRBD2 (7 bases each). The CDR3 contains 14 residues. CDR1 SGHKS and CDR2 YYEKEE come from the germline V gene (reference sequence). The V end was cut by 4 bases, the J end by 5 bases, with 15 bases between. CDR3 in DNA: TGTGCCAGCAGCGACGGGGGAGGGGGCGAGACCCAGTACTTC. Its protein is CASSDGGGGETQYF.

V is TRBV15 and J is TRBJ2-1; D is uncertain. CDR1 and CDR2 from the germline V gene are LNHNV and YYDKDF (reference sequence). This CDR3 is built from 14 residues. Trimming pared 0 bases from V and 2 bases from J, leaving 5 bases between. This CDR3 reads CATSRDVAYNEQFF. The CDR3 bases are TGTGCCACCAGCAGAGATGTGGCCTACAATGAGCAGTTCTTC.

This sequence joins TRBV12-3 or TRBV12-4 and TRBJ2-7; the D gene could be TRBD1 or TRBD2 (5 bases each). V lost 4 bases and J 6 bases, leaving 13 bases between the germline ends. The CDR3 loop spans 13 amino acids. CDR3 DNA: TGTGCCAGCAGTTCCAGGCAGAGGGGCGAGCAGTACGTC. Translation: CASSSRQRGEQYV.

This clonotype was detected many times. The J gene is TRBJ2-3, the V gene TRBV7-2, with TRBD1 as a possible D gene (5 bases). Per the germline V gene, CDR1 is SGHTA and CDR2 is FQGNSA. The CDR3 consists of 15 residues. V dropped 4 bases and J dropped 0 bases, with 11 bases sitting between them. The CDR3 nucleotides read TGTGCCAGCAGCTCAGACAGAGCTAGCACAGATACGCAGTATTTT. Translated: CASSSDRASTDTQYF.

The V call is TRBV12-3 or TRBV12-4, the J call TRBJ2-1; maybe TRBD2 (6 bases). V lost 8 bases, J lost 10 bases, and 21 bases lay in between. This CDR3 is built from 14 residues. CDR3 amino acids: CASYGRLEDGEQFF. Written as DNA, the CDR3 is TGTGCCAGCTACGGGCGACTAGAAGACGGCGAGCAGTTCTTC.

There are a few counts of this clonotype. V gene TRBV6-2 or TRBV6-3 combines with J gene TRBJ2-1; 15 nucleotides match TRBD2. Germline V gene data show CDR1 as MNHEY and CDR2 as SVGEGT. The CDR3 spans 22 residues. The V segment lost 6 bases and the J segment 4 bases; nucleotides outside the gene matches: 22. The CDR3 DNA reads TGTGCCAGCAGAAGCAGGACTAGCGGGGGGGCCGTTGGTCCCACATGGTACAATGAGCAGTTCTTC. Translating it yields CASRSRTSGGAVGPTWYNEQFF.

As regards this clonotype: Its ends do not fully match the called genes, so a read error is possible. The chain links TRBV5-1 to TRBJ2-6, with a possible D match to TRBD1 (5 bases). Looked up from germline, CDR1 is SGHRS and CDR2 is YFSETQ. This CDR3 contains 17 residues. The CDR3 DNA follows: TGCGCCAGCAGCCGAAGACAGTTAACTTCTGGGGCCAACGTCCCGACTTTC. As protein: CASSRRQLTSGANVPTF.

This clonotype was counted between two and nine times. The rearrangement joins TRBV5-1 to TRBJ1-4; a weak D match, TRBD1 (5 bases). This CDR3 spans 14 amino acids. Trimming removed 3 bases at V and 5 bases at J, with 11 bases between. CDR1 is SGHRS, CDR2 YFSETQ, per germline. The DNA for the CDR3 is TGCGCCAGCAGCTCCGACAGCATGAATGAAAAACTGTTTTTT. Its protein is CASSSDSMNEKLFF.

This clonotype has a handful of counts. V usage is TRBV6-4 and J usage is TRBJ2-1, with TRBD2 matching 10 bases. J lost 8 bases, V lost 4 bases, and 11 bases had no gene match. This CDR3 spans 16 amino acids. From germline, CDR1 is MRHNA and CDR2 SNTAGT. This chain's CDR3 is CASSVSSGGLIYEQFF. Written as DNA, the CDR3 is TGTGCCAGCAGTGTATCTAGCGGGGGTCTCATCTATGAGCAGTTCTTC.

There are many counts of this clonotype. V and J are TRBV7-2 and TRBJ2-4; the D gene is possibly TRBD1 (5 bases). V was trimmed by 6 bases and J by 3 bases, leaving 15 bases between them. The CDR3 spans 15 residues. Germline CDR1 SGHTA, CDR2 FQGNSA. The CDR3 DNA is TGTGCCAGCAGTGCTCAAACAGGCTTCAAAAACATTCAGTACTTC. Translating gives CASSAQTGFKNIQYF.

This clonotype has more than one count but fewer than ten. This chain links TRBV7-9 with TRBJ1-2; D perhaps matches TRBD1 (6 bases). Between the trimmed V and J ends, which lost 5 bases and 6 bases, there was a span of 25 bases. From germline, CDR1 is SEHNR and CDR2 FQNEAQ (reference sequence). The length of the CDR3 is 17 residues. Written as DNA, the CDR3 is TGTGCCAGCAGCCGGCCCTCGGGGGGCGCAGTATCGGATGGCTACACCTTC. This codes for CASSRPSGGAVSDGYTF. The complete variable domain, with remaining parts taken from reference TRBV7-9 and TRBJ1-2, reads DTGVSQNPRHKITKRGQNVTFRCDPISEHNRLYWYRQTLGQGPEFLTYFQNEAQLEKSRLLSDRFSAERPKGSFSTLEIQRTEQGDSAMYLCASSRPSGGAVSDGYTFGSGTRLTVV.

In this sample, this clonotype turned up many times. The chain has TRBV5-6 and TRBJ2-5; D is ambiguous. V was shortened by 1 base and J by 4 bases, with 8 bases between the two germline ends. Germline CDR1 reads SGHDT; CDR2 reads YYEEEE. CDR3 size: 13 residues. CDR3 DNA: TGTGCCAGCAGCTTGCGATTGGGAGAGACCCAGTACTTC. Amino acids: CASSLRLGETQYF.

In its sample, this clonotype was seen many times. J is TRBJ2-5 and V is TRBV11-1; D may be TRBD1 (6 bases). V was clipped by 1 base and J by 1 base, with 7 bases between them. This CDR3 contains 14 residues. Germline CDR1 and CDR2: SGHAT and FQDESV (reference sequence). The CDR3 nucleotides read TGTGCCAGCAGCTTAGGACAGGTCCAAGAGACCCAGTACTTC. Translated: CASSLGQVQETQYF.

This clonotype was recorded at least ten times. The chain employs TRBV20-1 and TRBJ2-5, with D unresolved. The CDR3 is made up of 13 amino acids. Germline CDR1 and CDR2: DFQATT and SNEGSKA (reference sequence). The V end was cut by 1 base, the J end by 5 bases, with 11 bases between. In DNA, the CDR3 is TGCAGTGCTAGAGTAAACTTCGAGGAGACCCAGTACTTC. As protein: CSARVNFEETQYF.

The chain combines TRBV5-1 with TRBJ2-2; 10 nucleotides align to TRBD1. V shed 4 bases and J 10 bases; nucleotides not matched to a gene: 7. The length of the CDR3 is 14 residues. Per germline, CDR1 SGHRS and CDR2 YFSETQ. This chain's CDR3 is CASSTGQGFEELFF. The DNA of the CDR3 is TGCGCCAGCAGCACGGGACAGGGGTTCGAGGAGCTGTTTTTT.